Following are 30 T cell receptor beta chains from one sample sequenced in a study of blood T cell repertoires in COVID-19. Sequencing used immunoSEQ multiplex PCR; TCRdb keeps in-frame clones, though not all of them. The table records around 500,000 clones, approximately 90% of them present only once. The sequenced sample consisted of PBMCs or T cells enriched from blood (not recorded which). The receptors derive from a woman in her fifties or sixties who had recovered from COVID-19.

The gene calls are TRBV6-1 and TRBJ1-5, with 8 bases identical to TRBD1. There are 15 residues in the CDR3. V shed 3 bases and J 4 bases; nucleotides not matched to a gene: 5. Germline V gene data show CDR1 as MNHNS and CDR2 as SASEGT. CDR3 amino acids: CASSDRTGINQPQHF. The CDR3 coding sequence is TGTGCCAGCAGTGACCGGACAGGGATTAATCAGCCCCAGCATTTT.

The chain combines TRBV4-1 with TRBJ2-5; 8 positions match TRBD1. CDR1 and CDR2 from the germline V gene are MGHRA and YSYEKL. J was trimmed by 3 bases and V by 3 bases; bases with no gene match: 6. The CDR3 covers 15 residues. This chain's CDR3 is CASSHSPTGEETQYF. DNA for the CDR3: TGCGCCAGCAGCCATTCACCGACAGGGGAAGAGACCCAGTACTTC.

The J gene is TRBJ2-2, the V gene TRBV2; 9 bases are shared with TRBD1. CDR1 and CDR2 (germline): SNHLY, FYNNEI. V was pared by 8 bases and J by 3 bases, with 7 bases of the junction left unmatched. The length of the CDR3 is 15 residues. The CDR3 is CASQLQGADTGELFF. DNA for the CDR3: TGTGCCAGCCAACTACAGGGGGCAGACACCGGGGAGCTGTTTTTT.

This clone was recorded a few times. The chain joins TRBV11-2 to TRBJ2-3; D is possibly TRBD1 (7 bases). V lost 1 base and J 2 bases, leaving 16 bases between the germline ends. CDR1 and CDR2 (germline): SGHAT, FQNNGV. CDR3 length: 17 residues. For the CDR3, the DNA is TGTGCCAGCAGCTTAGGTGGCAGGGGGACTTCCACAGATACGCAGTATTTT. Its protein product is CASSLGGRGTSTDTQYF.

This rearrangement joins TRBV24-1 to TRBJ2-2, with D possibly being TRBD1 (6 bases). V was pared by 5 bases and J by 3 bases, with 15 bases between. The CDR3 runs to 16 residues. Per germline, CDR1 KGHDR and CDR2 SFDVKD. The CDR3 region is CATSARGSVDTGELFF. CDR3 DNA: TGTGCCACCAGTGCCAGGGGATCGGTGGACACCGGGGAGCTGTTTTTT.

The chain couples TRBV6-6 to TRBJ2-2; 7 bases are shared with TRBD1. The V segment lost 1 base and the J segment 4 bases; nucleotides outside the gene matches: 3. The germline CDR1 and CDR2 sequences are MNHNY and SVGAGI (reference sequence). This CDR3 is 15 amino acids long. The CDR3 sequence: CASSYYRGGTGELFF. DNA for the CDR3: TGTGCCAGCAGTTACTACAGGGGCGGCACCGGGGAGCTGTTTTTT.

The V gene is TRBV7-8, the J gene TRBJ2-7, with TRBD1 identical over 7 bases. Germline CDR1 reads SGHVS; CDR2 reads FQNEAQ. Trimming took 3 bases from V and 3 from J; bases not matched to a gene: 2. This CDR3 has 13 amino acids. CDR3 nucleotide sequence: TGTGCCAGCAGCTTGGACAGGCGCTACGAGCAGTACGTC. Protein sequence: CASSLDRRYEQYV.

This clone was detected only a few times. The chain couples TRBV3-1 (or the pseudogene TRBV3-2) to TRBJ1-6; 7 bases fit TRBD1. The CDR3 covers 15 residues. The V gene's germline CDR1 is LGHDT and CDR2 YNNKEL (reference sequence). V dropped 3 bases and J dropped 9; count of bases not matched to a gene: 8. DNA of the CDR3: TGTGCCAGCAGCCAGAGGGGGCGCGACGTTTCACCCCTCCACTTT. As protein: CASSQRGRDVSPLHF.

This clone was found once. V is TRBV7-6 and J is TRBJ1-1, with D perhaps matching TRBD1 (6 bases). The CDR3 consists of 18 residues. Trimming pared 2 bases from V and 0 bases from J, leaving 19 bases between. Germline assignment: CDR1 SGHVS and CDR2 FNYEAQ. The CDR3 reads CASSLRPGTQGMNTEAFF. CDR3 nucleotides: TGTGCCAGCAGCTTACGACCTGGGACACAGGGAATGAACACTGAAGCTTTCTTT.

The chain recombines TRBV6-5 with TRBJ2-4; D gene ambiguous. The CDR3 covers 13 residues. The V and J ends lost 7 bases and 0 bases respectively, with 7 bases between them. Germline lookup yields CDR1 MNHEY and CDR2 SVGAGI. Here the CDR3 DNA reads TGTGCCAGCAAAGAACTAGCCAAAAACATTCAGTACTTC. It is translated as CASKELAKNIQYF.

This chain connects TRBV3-1 (or the pseudogene TRBV3-2) to TRBJ2-1; 9 nucleotides line up with TRBD1. This CDR3 has 15 amino acids. CDR1 is LGHDT and CDR2 is YNNKEL in the germline V gene (reference sequence). Trimming at V came to 6 bases and at J to 6 bases, leaving 9 bases not matched to a gene. The CDR3 is CASSLPGTGTNEQFF. The CDR3 nucleotides are TGTGCCAGCAGTCTTCCCGGGACAGGGACCAATGAGCAGTTCTTC.

The chain is built from TRBV4-1 and TRBJ2-2, with 7 bases lining up with TRBD2. Germline V gene sequence: CDR1 MGHRA, CDR2 YSYEKL. V lost 3 bases, J lost 5 bases, and 9 bases stayed unmatched. The CDR3 has 16 amino acids. This chain's CDR3 is CASSQASWGGTGELFF. CDR3 nucleotides: TGCGCCAGCAGCCAGGCCTCATGGGGGGGAACCGGGGAGCTGTTTTTT.

The gene calls are TRBV19 and TRBJ1-2, with D maybe TRBD1 (5 bases). The V gene lost 4 bases and the J gene lost 1 base, with 13 bases spanning the gap. The germline gives CDR1 LNHDA, CDR2 SQIVND (reference sequence). This CDR3 contains 15 residues. CDR3 nucleotides: TGTGCCAGTAGTAGGACACCCCGCAATAACTATGGCTACACCTTC. Encoded protein: CASSRTPRNNYGYTF.

The genes are TRBV2 and TRBJ2-1; no reliable D call. CDR1 and CDR2 from the germline V gene are SNHLY and FYNNEI. V dropped 6 bases and J dropped 9 bases, with 9 bases sitting between them. The CDR3 runs to 11 residues. CDR3 in amino acids: CASRYSGEQFF. In nucleotides, the CDR3 is TGTGCCAGCAGGTATTCCGGTGAGCAGTTCTTC.

The J gene is TRBJ1-1, the V gene TRBV5-4; D may be TRBD1 (5 bases). The CDR3 is made up of 14 amino acids. Trimming removed 6 bases at V and 2 bases at J, with 14 bases between. The germline V gene has CDR1 SGHNT and CDR2 YYREEE (reference sequence). Written as DNA, the CDR3 is TGTGCCAGCACCGTTGGGGCCCTTAACACTGAAGCTTTCTTT. This codes for CASTVGALNTEAFF.

Only one count was recorded for this clone. The chain uses TRBV2 and TRBJ2-7; D not certain. Germline CDR1 and CDR2: SNHLY and FYNNEI. The germline V and J ends were trimmed by 3 bases and 6 bases, with 9 bases remaining between them. This CDR3 region has 12 residues. The CDR3 nucleotides read TGTGCCAGCAGTGACTCTGCAGGCGAGCAGTACTTC. It specifies CASSDSAGEQYF.

J is TRBJ1-4 and V is TRBV28; no clear D gene. This CDR3 has 12 residues. In germline, CDR1 is MDHEN, CDR2 SYDVKM. The V end was cut by 4 bases, the J end by 12 bases, with 12 bases between. The CDR3 is CASSSPEEELFF. As DNA, the CDR3 is TGTGCCAGCAGTTCCCCGGAAGAGGAACTGTTTTTT.

The V and J genes are TRBV6-5 and TRBJ2-7, with 10 bases aligning to TRBD1. The V and J ends lost 10 bases and 2 bases, in that order; junction bases with no gene match: 2. In germline, CDR1 is MNHEY, CDR2 SVGAGI. The CDR3 runs 12 residues. As DNA, the CDR3 is TGTGCCATTGGACAGGGGGCCTACGAGCAGTACTTC. It translates to CAIGQGAYEQYF.

The rearrangement joins TRBV19 to TRBJ1-6; unclear D gene. V shed 1 base and J shed 7 bases, with 14 bases lying between them. The CDR3 runs 16 residues. CDR1 LNHDA and CDR2 SQIVND come from the germline V gene (reference sequence). This CDR3 is CASSIALDLRNSPLHF. In nucleotides, the CDR3 is TGTGCCAGTAGTATAGCCCTGGACTTGCGGAATTCACCCCTCCACTTT.

The chain links TRBV30 to TRBJ1-1; D might be TRBD1 (6 bases). Germline CDR1 reads GTSNPN; CDR2 reads SVGIG (reference sequence). The CDR3 totals 13 residues. Trimming removed 0 bases at V and 7 bases at J, with 12 bases between. CDR3 in DNA: TGTGCCTGGAGTGTACTTGGGACAAGTGAAGCTTTCTTT. Translation gives CAWSVLGTSEAFF. The whole variable domain, filled in from reference TRBV30 and TRBJ1-1, reads SQTIHQWPATLVQPVGSPLSLECTVEGTSNPNLYWYRQAAGRGLQLLFYSVGIGQISSEVPQNLSASRPQDRQFILSSKKLLLSDSGFYLCAWSVLGTSEAFFGQGTRLTVV.

The CDR3 here is CASSESAGGNSPLHF. The CDR3 coding sequence is TGTGCCAGCAGTGAATCGGCAGGGGGTAATTCACCCCTCCACTTT. This chain uses TRBV2 with TRBJ1-6, with 7 bases matching TRBD1. Germline V gene sequence: CDR1 SNHLY, CDR2 FYNNEI. The length of the CDR3 is 15 residues. The V and J ends lost 2 bases and 6 bases, in that order; junction bases with no gene match: 4.

The CDR3 nucleotides are TGTGCCAGCAGCCCCGGACAGGGAGCGGGGACCGGGGAGCTGTTTTTT. It yields the protein CASSPGQGAGTGELFF. V is TRBV14 and J is TRBJ2-2; a possible D gene is TRBD1 (8 bases). Germline values: CDR1 SGHDN, CDR2 FVKESK. Trimming took 4 bases from V and 5 from J, leaving 17 bases between them. The CDR3 has 16 amino acids.

The chain has TRBV9 and TRBJ2-2; 7 positions agree with TRBD1. Trimming cost V 2 bases and J 0 bases; bases outside gene matches: 4. The germline gives CDR1 SGDLS, CDR2 YYNGEE. The CDR3 runs to 16 residues. CDR3 amino acids: CASSVQGQSNTGELFF. The CDR3 bases are TGTGCCAGCAGCGTCCAGGGACAGTCGAACACCGGGGAGCTGTTTTTT.

The CDR3 protein is CASSSYRDRGTDTQYF. The CDR3 DNA follows: TGCGCCAGCAGCTCTTACAGGGACAGGGGGACAGATACGCAGTATTTT. The chain links TRBV5-1 to TRBJ2-3, with 11 bases aligning to TRBD1. The CDR3 consists of 16 residues. CDR1 SGHRS and CDR2 YFSETQ come from the germline V gene. The V and J ends lost 3 bases and 3 bases, in that order; junction bases with no gene match: 6.

V usage is TRBV3-1 (or the pseudogene TRBV3-2) and J usage is TRBJ1-6; D possibly corresponds to TRBD1 (6 bases). Trimming removed 4 bases from V and 12 bases from J, with 16 bases in between. The CDR3 is 14 residues long. The germline CDR1 and CDR2 sequences are LGHDT and YNNKEL (reference sequence). Here the CDR3 DNA reads TGTGCCAGCAGCCTGCAGGGTTGGGGGCTACCCCTCCACTTT. It encodes CASSLQGWGLPLHF.

The gene calls are TRBV29-1 and TRBJ2-7, with TRBD1 identical over 9 bases. V lost 6 bases to trimming and J lost 2 bases; unmatched junction nucleotides: 5. CDR3 length equals 13 residues. Per the germline V gene, CDR1 is SQVTM and CDR2 is ANQGSEA. In DNA, the CDR3 is TGCAGCGTGATACAGGGGGCTGCCTACGAGCAGTACTTC. Protein: CSVIQGAAYEQYF.

The gene calls are TRBV9 and TRBJ2-3; TRBD2 aligns across 13 bases. The CDR3 is 17 residues long. Trimming removed 4 bases from V and 0 bases from J; junction bases left unmatched: 5. Per germline, CDR1 SGDLS and CDR2 YYNGEE. CDR3 sequence reads: CASSHGLAGASTDTQYF. The CDR3 DNA is TGTGCCAGCAGCCACGGACTAGCGGGGGCTAGCACAGATACGCAGTATTTT. The whole variable domain, filled in from reference TRBV9 and TRBJ2-3, reads DSGVTQTPKHLITATGQRVTLRCSPRSGDLSVYWYQQSLDQGLQFLIQYYNGEERAKGNILERFSAQQFPDLHSELNLSSLELGDSALYFCASSHGLAGASTDTQYFGPGTRLTVL.

The chain combines TRBV7-9 with TRBJ1-1; D might be TRBD1 (5 bases). The V end lost 4 bases, the J end lost 1 base, and 10 bases lay between the germline ends. The CDR3 is 14 amino acids. Germline CDR1 is SEHNR and CDR2 is FQNEAQ (reference sequence). The DNA for the CDR3 is TGTGCCAGCAGCTCTTTAACAGGGAACACTGAAGCTTTCTTT. Amino acids: CASSSLTGNTEAFF.

This clone occurred once. V usage is TRBV20-1 and J usage is TRBJ1-1; unclear D gene. Germline V lookup: CDR1 DFQATT, CDR2 SNEGSKA (reference sequence). The V end was cut by 4 bases, the J end by 4 bases, with 7 bases between. The CDR3 consists of 11 residues. The CDR3 region is CSAIGSTEAFF. The CDR3 DNA is TGCAGTGCTATAGGGAGCACTGAAGCTTTCTTT.

The chain carries TRBV4-1 and TRBJ2-1; TRBD1 might be the D (5 bases). CDR1 and CDR2 from the germline V gene are MGHRA and YSYEKL. The CDR3 is 16 amino acids. Trimming shortened V by 0 bases and J by 9 bases, and 18 bases separated the two germline ends. In DNA, the CDR3 is TGCGCCAGCAGCCAAGATCCATTACCAGGGCTGAGTGAGCAGTTCTTC. Protein sequence: CASSQDPLPGLSEQFF.